This TCR beta chain was identified in a study of spatial heterogeneity in lung cancer. The CDR3 runs 16 residues. V shed 9 bases, J shed 2 bases, and the junction held 13 bases outside the gene matches. All TCR cDNA molecules were individually tagged with a unique molecular identifier. TCRdb fed the 5' RACE reads into MiXCR, producing one record per CDR3 protein. The sample holds some 53,000 distinct CDR3 sequences, around 6.7% seen once. With respect to this clonotype: Its antigen is not known.

Time point here: sample taken at primary tumor resection. The authors sequenced whole RNA from tumor, nontumor lung or frozen PBMC without sorting. The study, taken as a whole, reports: Resection saw ubiquitous expanded tumor TCRs appear in blood more than follow-up did.

The specimen comprised PBMCs, sampled at surgery. The chain is built from TRBV12-3 or TRBV12-4 and TRBJ2-3, with 8 nucleotides matching TRBD2. The TCR originated in a female donor with early-stage non-small cell lung cancer. The CDR3 loop reads CARSHQERGPTDTQYF. The CDR3, as DNA: TGTGCCAGAAGCCACCAAGAGCGGGGGCCCACAGATACGCAGTATTTT.